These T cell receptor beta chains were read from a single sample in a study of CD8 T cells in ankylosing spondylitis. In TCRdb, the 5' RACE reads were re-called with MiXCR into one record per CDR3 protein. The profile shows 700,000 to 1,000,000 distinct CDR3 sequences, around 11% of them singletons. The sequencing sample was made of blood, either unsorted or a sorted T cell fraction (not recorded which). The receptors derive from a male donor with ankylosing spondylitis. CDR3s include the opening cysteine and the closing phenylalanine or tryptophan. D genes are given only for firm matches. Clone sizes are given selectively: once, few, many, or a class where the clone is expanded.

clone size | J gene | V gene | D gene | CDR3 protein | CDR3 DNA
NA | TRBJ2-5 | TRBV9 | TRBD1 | CASSVGTGIGLETQYF | TGTGCCAGCAGCGTAGGGACAGGGATTGGGTTGGAGACCCAGTACTTC
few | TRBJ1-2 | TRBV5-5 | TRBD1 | CASSLDPRQGPTF | TGTGCCAGCAGCTTGGATCCGAGACAGGGGCCCACCTTC
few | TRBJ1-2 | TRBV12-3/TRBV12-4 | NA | CASNEGGDIFSSYGYTF | TGTGCCAGCAACGAAGGAGGGGACATTTTTTCTTCCTATGGCTACACCTTC
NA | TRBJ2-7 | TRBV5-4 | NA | CASSAGLLSYEQYF | TGTGCCAGCAGCGCGGGACTGCTCTCCTACGAGCAGTACTTC
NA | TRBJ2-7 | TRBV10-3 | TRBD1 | CAISPGQGAREQYF | TGTGCCATCAGCCCGGGACAGGGGGCCCGCGAGCAGTACTTC
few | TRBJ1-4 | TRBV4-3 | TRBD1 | CASSQRDRETNEKLFF | TGCGCCAGCAGCCAAAGGGACAGGGAAACTAATGAAAAACTGTTTTTT
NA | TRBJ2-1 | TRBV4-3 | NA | CASSQEPPGSPYNEQFF | TGCGCCAGCAGCCAAGAACCCCCAGGGAGCCCCTACAATGAGCAGTTCTTC
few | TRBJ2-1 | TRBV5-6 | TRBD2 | CASSAGTSGDLGEQFF | TGTGCCAGCAGCGCCGGGACTAGCGGAGACCTTGGAGAGCAGTTCTTC
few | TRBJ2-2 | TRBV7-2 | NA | CASSLVVGELFF | TGTGCCAGCAGCTTAGTTGTCGGGGAGCTGTTTTTT
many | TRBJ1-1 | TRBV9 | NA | CASSVMTSNTEAFF | TGTGCCAGCAGCGTAATGACAAGCAACACTGAAGCTTTCTTT
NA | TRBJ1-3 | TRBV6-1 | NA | CASSESGGNTIYF | TGTGCCAGCAGTGAATCCGGAGGAAACACCATATATTTT
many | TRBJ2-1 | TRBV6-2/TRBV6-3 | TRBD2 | CASRGSGGVRNEQFF | TGTGCCAGCAGAGGGAGCGGGGGGGTACGCAATGAGCAGTTCTTC
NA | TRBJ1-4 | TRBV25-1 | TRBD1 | CASSESQGREKLFF | TGTGCCAGCAGTGAATCACAGGGGCGGGAAAAACTGTTTTTT
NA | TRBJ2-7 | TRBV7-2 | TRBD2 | CASSLGTSGSQEQYF | TGTGCCAGCAGCTTAGGGACTAGCGGGAGCCAAGAGCAGTACTTC
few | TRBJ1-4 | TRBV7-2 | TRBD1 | CASSPRLRQGREKLFF | TGTGCCAGCAGCCCACGTTTAAGACAGGGTCGTGAAAAACTGTTTTTT
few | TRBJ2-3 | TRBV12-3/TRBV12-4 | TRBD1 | CASSRRDRENTQYF | TGTGCCAGCAGCAGGCGGGACAGGGAAAATACGCAGTATTTT
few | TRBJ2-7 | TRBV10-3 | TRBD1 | CAISRQGGTYEQYF | TGTGCCATCAGTAGACAGGGGGGGACCTACGAGCAGTACTTC
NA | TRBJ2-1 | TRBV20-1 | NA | CSARARRNNEQFF | TGCAGTGCTAGAGCACGGCGGAACAATGAGCAGTTCTTC
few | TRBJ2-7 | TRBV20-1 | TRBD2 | CSALTSGGTLYEQYF | TGCAGTGCGCTGACTAGCGGGGGGACTTTATACGAGCAGTACTTC
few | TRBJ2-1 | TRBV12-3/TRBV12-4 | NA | CASSLQSYNEQFF | TGTGCCAGCAGTTTACAGTCCTACAATGAGCAGTTCTTC
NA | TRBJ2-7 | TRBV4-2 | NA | CASSLQGARSVPYEQYF | TGTGCCAGCAGCCTACAAGGCGCTCGTTCAGTTCCCTACGAGCAGTACTTC
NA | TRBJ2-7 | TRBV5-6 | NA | CASSPYSSGYYEQYF | TGTGCCAGCAGCCCCTACTCGTCAGGATATTACGAGCAGTACTTC
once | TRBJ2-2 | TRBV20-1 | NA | CSARRPGLGELFF | TGCAGTGCTAGACGGCCGGGGCTCGGGGAGCTGTTTTTT
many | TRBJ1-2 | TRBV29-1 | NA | CSVVKTGFYGYTF | TGCAGCGTTGTAAAGACGGGATTCTATGGCTACACCTTC
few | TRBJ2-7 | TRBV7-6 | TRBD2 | CASSPSGSGPYEQYF | TGTGCCAGCAGCCCCAGCGGGAGTGGTCCCTACGAGCAGTACTTC
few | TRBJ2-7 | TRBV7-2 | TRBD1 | CASSSTATGRVYF | TGTGCCAGCAGCTCGACAGCGACAGGGCGTGTGTACTTC
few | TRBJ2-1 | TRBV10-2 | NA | CASSADTYNEQFF | TGCGCCAGCAGTGCGGACACCTACAATGAGCAGTTCTTC
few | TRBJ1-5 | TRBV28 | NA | CASSSRLHSNQPQHF | TGTGCCAGCAGTTCGCGACTACATAGCAATCAGCCCCAGCATTTT
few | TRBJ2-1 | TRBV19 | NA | CASSDTGFTYNEQFF | TGTGCCAGTAGTGATACAGGGTTTACCTACAATGAGCAGTTCTTC
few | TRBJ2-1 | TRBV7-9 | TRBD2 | CASSLVRTSGAGNEQFF | TGTGCCAGCAGCTTAGTTCGGACTAGCGGGGCTGGCAATGAGCAGTTCTTC
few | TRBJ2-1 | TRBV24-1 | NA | CATSDPWTRNEQFF | TGTGCCACCAGTGACCCTTGGACCAGGAATGAGCAGTTCTTC
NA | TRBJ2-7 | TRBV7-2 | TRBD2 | CASSLGVASGSTQYF | TGTGCCAGCAGCTTAGGGGTAGCGAGCGGGAGTACGCAGTACTTC
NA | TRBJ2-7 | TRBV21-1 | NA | CASSRRLAGRVSLSYEQYF | TGTGCCAGCAGCAGACGACTAGCGGGCAGAGTTTCACTCTCCTACGAGCAGTACTTC
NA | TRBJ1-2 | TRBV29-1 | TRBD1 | CSVEDDRVWAYGYTF | TGCAGCGTTGAAGATGACAGGGTGTGGGCCTATGGCTACACCTTC
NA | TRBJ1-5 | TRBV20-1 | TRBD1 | CSAGQGMDQPQHF | TGCAGTGCTGGACAGGGGATGGACCAGCCCCAGCATTTT
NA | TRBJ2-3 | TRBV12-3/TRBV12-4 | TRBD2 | CASRASGGPDTQYF | TGTGCCAGCAGGGCTAGCGGGGGACCAGATACGCAGTATTTT